This T cell receptor beta chain was found in a study of identical twins. TCRdb re-called the 5' RACE reads with MiXCR, one entry per CDR3 protein. The sample has a few hundred thousand distinct CDR3 sequences, roughly 8.7% seen once. In this sample, this clonotype turned up a few times. The sample also formed part of further work on yellow fever vaccine responses in identical twins.

This sequence originates from a woman younger than 35 in good health. Material for sequencing was CD8+ T cells sorted from blood.

CDR3 sequence (DNA): TGTGCCAGCAGCCAAGATCTCCAGGCTAGCACAGATACGCAGTATTTT. It yields the protein CASSQDLQASTDTQYF. The V call is TRBV14, the J call TRBJ2-3; D is unclear. V lost 0 bases and J lost 0, with 10 bases in between. CDR3 length: 16 residues. CDR1 and CDR2 from the germline V gene are SGHDN and FVKESK. Supplemented by reference TRBV14 and TRBJ2-3, the full variable domain reads EAGVTQFPSHSVIEKGQTVTLRCDPISGHDNLYWYRRVMGKEIKFLLHFVKESKQDESGMPNNRFLAERTGGTYSTLKVQPAELEDSGVYFCASSQDLQASTDTQYFGPGTRLTVL.